Listed below are T cell receptor beta chains from one sample, sequenced in a study of T cell responses to AZD1222 COVID-19 vaccine. The data were produced by immunoSEQ multiplex PCR, yet TCRdb's version contains in-frame clones alone and is incomplete. The repertoire consists of tens of thousands of clones, with 90% occurring once and the leading ten covering less than 5.5%. Source: peripheral blood, taken 28 days after the second AZD1222 dose. The source of these receptors is an adult who received the AZD1222 COVID-19 vaccine. The CDR3 runs from the conserved cysteine through the conserved F or W. The D gene is left open where the match is weak.

TRBJ2-3,TRBV7-9,NA,TGTGCCAGCAGCTTAGGTGGGCGGGGAGATACGCAGTATTTT,CASSLGGRGDTQYF
TRBJ2-5,TRBV9,NA,TGTGCCAGCAGCGTAGGGTTAATGGAGGGATCCCAAGAGACCCAGTACTTC,CASSVGLMEGSQETQYF
TRBJ2-3,TRBV2,NA,TGTGCCAGCAGGATGGGTACGCAGTATTTT,CASRMGTQYF
TRBJ1-5,TRBV28,NA,TGTGCCAGCAGTACAGGGCATAGCAATCAGCCCCAGCATTTT,CASSTGHSNQPQHF
TRBJ2-1,TRBV2,TRBD2,TGTGCCAGCAGGATAGCGGGGGGGCCGGTCAATGAGCAGTTCTTC,CASRIAGGPVNEQFF
TRBJ2-7,TRBV7-9,TRBD1,TGTGCCAGCCGTCCGGGACAGCTCTCCTACGAGCAGTACTTC,CASRPGQLSYEQYF
TRBJ2-4,TRBV7-9,NA,TGTGCCAGCAGCTTAGGGGGGGTAGACATTCAGTACTTC,CASSLGGVDIQYF
TRBJ1-1,TRBV5-6,TRBD1,TGTGCCAGCAGCTTGAGTCCAGGGGGCAACGCTTTCTTT,CASSLSPGGNAFF
TRBJ1-1,TRBV7-9,NA,TGTGCCAGCAGCTTAGGCCTTGCGGTGGGCATGAACACTGAAGCTTTCTTT,CASSLGLAVGMNTEAFF
TRBJ2-7,TRBV6-5,NA,TGTGCCAGCAGTCGACGGCTAGGGAGTACCTACGAGCAGTACTTC,CASSRRLGSTYEQYF
TRBJ1-5,TRBV7-2,NA,TGTGCCAGCAGCTTAGCCCTGGATCAGCCCCAGCATTTT,CASSLALDQPQHF